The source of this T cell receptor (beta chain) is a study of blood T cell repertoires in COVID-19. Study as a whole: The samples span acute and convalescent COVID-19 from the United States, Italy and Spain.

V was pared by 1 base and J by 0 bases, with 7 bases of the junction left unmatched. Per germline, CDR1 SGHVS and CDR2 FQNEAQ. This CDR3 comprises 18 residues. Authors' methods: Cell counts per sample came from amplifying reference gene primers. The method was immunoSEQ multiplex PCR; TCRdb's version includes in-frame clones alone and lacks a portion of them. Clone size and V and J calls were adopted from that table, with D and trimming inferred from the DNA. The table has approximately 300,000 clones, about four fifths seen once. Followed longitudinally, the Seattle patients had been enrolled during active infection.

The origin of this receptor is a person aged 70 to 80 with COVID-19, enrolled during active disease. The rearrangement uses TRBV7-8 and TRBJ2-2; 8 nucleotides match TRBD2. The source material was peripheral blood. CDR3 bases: TGTGCCAGCAGCTTAGTCGTTAGCGGGGTTGCGAACACCGGGGAGCTGTTTTTT. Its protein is CASSLVVSGVANTGELFF.